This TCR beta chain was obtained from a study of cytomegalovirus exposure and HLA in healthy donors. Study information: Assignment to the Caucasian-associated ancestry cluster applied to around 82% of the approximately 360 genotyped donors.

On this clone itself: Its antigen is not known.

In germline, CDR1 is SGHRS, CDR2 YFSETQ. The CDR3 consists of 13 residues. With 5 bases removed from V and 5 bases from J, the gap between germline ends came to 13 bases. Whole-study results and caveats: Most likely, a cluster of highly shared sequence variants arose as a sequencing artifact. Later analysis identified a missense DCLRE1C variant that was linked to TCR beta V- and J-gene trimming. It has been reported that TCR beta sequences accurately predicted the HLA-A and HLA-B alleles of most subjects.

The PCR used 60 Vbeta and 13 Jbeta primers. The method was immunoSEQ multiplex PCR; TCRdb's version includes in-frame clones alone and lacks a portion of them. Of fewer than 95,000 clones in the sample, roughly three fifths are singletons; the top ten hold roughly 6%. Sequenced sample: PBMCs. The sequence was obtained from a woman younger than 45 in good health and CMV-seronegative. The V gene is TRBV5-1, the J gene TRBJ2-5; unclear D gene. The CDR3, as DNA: TGCGCCAGCAGGATCAGACCGGAGGAGACCCAGTACTTC. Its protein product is CASRIRPEETQYF.